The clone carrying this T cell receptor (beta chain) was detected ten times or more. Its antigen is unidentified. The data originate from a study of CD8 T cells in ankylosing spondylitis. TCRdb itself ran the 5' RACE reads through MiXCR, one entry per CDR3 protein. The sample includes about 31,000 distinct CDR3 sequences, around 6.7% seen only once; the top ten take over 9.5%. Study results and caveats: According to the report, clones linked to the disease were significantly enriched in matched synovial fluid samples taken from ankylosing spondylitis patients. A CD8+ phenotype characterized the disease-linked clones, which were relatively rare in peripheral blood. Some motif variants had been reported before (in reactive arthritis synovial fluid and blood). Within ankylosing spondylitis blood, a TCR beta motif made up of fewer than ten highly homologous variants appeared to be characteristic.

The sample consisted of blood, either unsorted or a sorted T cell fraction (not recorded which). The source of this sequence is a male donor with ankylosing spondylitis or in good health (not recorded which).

Here the CDR3 reads CASSPYSSYEQYF. In DNA, the CDR3 is TGTGCCAGCTCACCCTACAGCTCCTACGAGCAGTACTTC. This chain connects TRBV18 to TRBJ2-7, with D unresolved. With 3 bases removed from V and 0 bases from J, the gap between germline ends came to 6 bases. Per germline, CDR1 KGHSH and CDR2 LQKENI. The CDR3 extends over 13 amino acids. Full variable domain (missing parts from reference TRBV18 and TRBJ2-7): NAGVMQNPRHLVRRRGQEARLRCSPMKGHSHVYWYRQLPEEGLKFMVYLQKENIIDESGMPKERFSAEFPKEGPSILRIQQVVRGDSAAYFCASSPYSSYEQYFGPGTRLTVT.